Detailed here is one T cell receptor (beta chain). Its antigen is unidentified. CDR3 length: 14 amino acids. Germline values: CDR1 MDHEN, CDR2 SYDVKM. The V gene end was trimmed by 4 bases and the J gene end by 2 bases; junction bases not matched to a gene: 3. Unique molecular identifiers tagged individual cDNA molecules. One entry per CDR3 protein, called by TCRdb with MiXCR from the 5' RACE reads. The sample has roughly 80,000 distinct CDR3 sequences, around 15% seen once. This sample stems from a study of early T cells in non-severe SARS-CoV-2 infection. Looking at the study overall: Investigators sequenced bulk RNA drawn from unsorted whole blood, and chains remained unpaired. Overall study results and limits: Matches to VDJdb favored anti-spike CD8 responses and missed private and CD4 specificities.

The sequence was collected from an adult who was a healthcare worker with PCR-confirmed SARS-CoV-2 infection or an uninfected control (not recorded which). J is TRBJ2-7 and V is TRBV28, with TRBD1 identical over 9 bases. The sequencing input was whole blood. The CDR3 reads CASSSGDRAYEQYF. The CDR3 DNA is TGTGCCAGCAGTTCGGGGGACAGGGCCTACGAGCAGTACTTC.